This TCR beta chain was profiled in a study of identifying expanded T cells in peripheral blood. Generated by immunoSEQ multiplex PCR, the TCRdb table keeps only in-frame clones and is missing some. The data contain around 60,000 clones, over 75% of them singletons. This clone qualifies as medium-sized (0.01 to 0.1%). Its antigen is currently unknown. Healthy donors had no documented immune events, such as infections, while sampled. The CDR3 contains 15 residues. Trimming cost V 0 bases and J 7 bases, with 13 bases left between them. Germline V lookup: CDR1 SGDLS, CDR2 YYNGEE. Whole-study findings and limits: Clone count variance between two-week samples rose with total template count. Approximately 1.1 clones differed between technical replicates, versus about 15 and 19 over time.

The sequence came from a person between 18 and 70 years old in good health. This chain uses TRBV9 with TRBJ1-4; D call uncertain. The specimen was blood. CDR3 bases: TGTGCCAGCAGCGTAGACTCCGGGCCCGGTGAAAAACTGTTTTTT. Encoded protein: CASSVDSGPGEKLFF.